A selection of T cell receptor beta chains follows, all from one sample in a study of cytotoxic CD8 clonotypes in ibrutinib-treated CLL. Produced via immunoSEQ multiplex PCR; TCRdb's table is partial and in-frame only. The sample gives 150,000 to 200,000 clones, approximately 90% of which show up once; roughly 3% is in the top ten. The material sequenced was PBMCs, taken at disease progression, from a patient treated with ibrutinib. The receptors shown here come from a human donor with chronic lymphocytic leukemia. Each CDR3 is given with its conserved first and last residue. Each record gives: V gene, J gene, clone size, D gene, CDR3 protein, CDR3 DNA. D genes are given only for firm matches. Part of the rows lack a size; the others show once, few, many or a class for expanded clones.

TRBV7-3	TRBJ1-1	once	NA	CASSLDSAQNTEAFF	TGTGCCAGCAGTCTGGACTCAGCTCAGAACACTGAAGCTTTCTTT
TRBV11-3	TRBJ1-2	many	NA	CASSLEGREANYGYTF	TGTGCCAGCAGCTTAGAGGGCAGGGAGGCTAACTATGGCTACACCTTC
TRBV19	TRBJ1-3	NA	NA	CASSIGISSGNTIYF	TGTGCCAGTAGTATAGGGATCAGCTCTGGAAACACCATATATTTT
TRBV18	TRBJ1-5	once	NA	CASSPLAEKIQPQHF	TGTGCCAGCTCACCGCTGGCAGAGAAAATACAGCCCCAGCATTTT
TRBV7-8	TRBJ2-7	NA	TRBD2	CASSLGLLSGRYNYEQYF	TGTGCCAGCAGCTTAGGACTCCTCAGCGGGAGGTATAACTACGAGCAGTACTTC
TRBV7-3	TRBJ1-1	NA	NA	CASSSSGGEMNTEAFF	TGTGCCAGCAGCTCAAGCGGGGGGGAAATGAACACTGAAGCTTTCTTT
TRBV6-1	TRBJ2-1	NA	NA	CASSEADTTFYNEQFF	TGTGCCAGCAGCGAAGCCGACACGACCTTCTACAATGAGCAGTTCTTC
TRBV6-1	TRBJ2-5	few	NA	CASSEGLGETQYF	TGTGCCAGCAGTGAAGGATTGGGGGAGACCCAGTACTTC
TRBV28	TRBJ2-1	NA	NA	CASSFPGEQFF	TGTGCCAGCAGTTTCCCCGGTGAGCAGTTCTTC
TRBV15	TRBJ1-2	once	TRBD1	CATSRDQGAGGYTF	TGTGCCACCAGCAGAGATCAGGGGGCGGGAGGCTACACCTTC
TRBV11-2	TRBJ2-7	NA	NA	CASSLFRDSPRVIPYEQYF	TGTGCCAGCAGCTTATTTCGGGATTCCCCCCGGGTCATTCCCTACGAGCAGTACTTC
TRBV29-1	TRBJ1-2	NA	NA	CSVAGGRNYGYTF	TGCAGCGTTGCTGGGGGGCGAAACTATGGCTACACCTTC
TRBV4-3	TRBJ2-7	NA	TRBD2	CASSQDMGGRELSEQYF	TGCGCCAGCAGCCAAGACATGGGCGGGAGGGAATTAAGCGAGCAGTACTTC
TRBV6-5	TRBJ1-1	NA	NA	CASSYTLAGLNTEAFF	TGTGCCAGCAGTTACACTTTGGCAGGGCTGAACACTGAAGCTTTCTTT
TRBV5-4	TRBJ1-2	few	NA	CASSNPLQGYTF	TGTGCCAGCAGCAATCCATTACAGGGCTACACCTTC
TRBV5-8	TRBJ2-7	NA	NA	CASTMGAYNSYEQYF	TGTGCCAGCACCATGGGCGCATATAACTCCTACGAGCAGTACTTC
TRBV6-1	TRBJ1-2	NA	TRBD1	CASSEGTEYGYTF	TGTGCCAGCAGTGAGGGGACAGAATATGGCTACACCTTC
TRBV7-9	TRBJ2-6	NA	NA	CASSSDLISGANVLTF	TGTGCCAGCAGCTCCGACTTAATCTCTGGGGCCAACGTCCTGACTTTC